The rows below give T cell receptor beta chains drawn from one sample of a study of sequential checkpoint blockade in melanoma. Profiled with immunoSEQ multiplex PCR; TCRdb holds only in-frame clones, not every one. The sample holds about 17,000 clones, approximately 70% seen once. The starting material was CD8+ T cells sorted from blood (inferred from file names), obtained from a patient given nivolumab and ipilimumab in sequence. These receptors all stem from a human donor with melanoma. Both conserved end residues are part of each CDR3. Fields, in order: clone size, J gene, D gene, V gene, CDR3 DNA, CDR3 protein. The D gene is left open where the match is weak. Clone size, where shown, is once, few, many, or a class for clones that have expanded.

few,TRBJ2-1,-,TRBV9,TGTGCCAGCAGCGCCCGACTGTACAATGAGCAGTTCTTC,CASSARLYNEQFF
-,TRBJ2-1,TRBD2,TRBV5-1,TGCGCCAGCAGCTTCGCTAGCGGGGGGGAGATCAATGAGCAGTTCTTC,CASSFASGGEINEQFF
-,TRBJ2-7,-,TRBV27,TGTGCCAGCAGTTGGGCCTTTCAAGACGAGCAGTACTTC,CASSWAFQDEQYF
-,TRBJ1-4,-,TRBV30,TGTGCCTGGAGCTGGGCAGGCTGGGAAAAACTGTTTTTT,CAWSWAGWEKLFF
few,TRBJ2-2,-,TRBV29-1,TGCAGCGTTGAAGGGACAGACTACACCGGGGAGCTGTTTTTT,CSVEGTDYTGELFF
-,TRBJ2-7,TRBD1,TRBV7-8,TGTGCCAGCACCCTCAGGTCGGGGACAGCGAGGGAGCAGTACTTC,CASTLRSGTAREQYF
-,TRBJ2-1,TRBD2,TRBV4-3,TGCGCCAGCAGCGCCACTAGCGGAGCATACAATGAGCAGTTCTTC,CASSATSGAYNEQFF
-,TRBJ2-5,-,TRBV6-6,TGTGCCAGCAGTTACTCCGTGCAAGAGACCCAGTACTTC,CASSYSVQETQYF
once,TRBJ2-3,TRBD2,TRBV27,TGTGCCAGCAGCTTACAGCGGGAGAGGCCAGATACGCAGTATTTT,CASSLQRERPDTQYF
-,TRBJ1-2,-,TRBV27,TGTGCCAGCAGTTCGAACAGGCGCTATGGCTACACCTTT,CASSSNRRYGYTF
-,TRBJ2-7,-,TRBV7-4,TGTGCCAGCAGGAACAGATACGAGCAGTACTTC,CASRNRYEQYF
-,TRBJ2-2,-,TRBV7-6,TGTGCCAGCAGCTTAGCGCGCGGGTTTAACGCCGGGGAGCTGTTTTTT,CASSLARGFNAGELFF
-,TRBJ2-1,TRBD2,TRBV19,TGTGCCAGTAGTATAGCATTAGCGGGAGAACTCTACAATGAGCAGTTCTTC,CASSIALAGELYNEQFF
medium-sized,TRBJ2-7,TRBD1,TRBV6-4,TGTGCCAGCCTTAGAAGATGGGACAGCCTATACGAGCAGTACTTC,CASLRRWDSLYEQYF
-,TRBJ2-3,TRBD2,TRBV12-5,TGTGCTAGTGGTTTAGCCCGCTTGGGGCGGGAGGCAAGCACAGATACGCAGTATTTT,CASGLARLGREASTDTQYF